Given below is one T cell receptor (beta chain) in context. Its cognate antigen has yet to be identified. Base qualities are not provided; no much larger clone lies one nucleotide away. V is shortened by 4 bases, J by 2 bases, and the region joining them spans 12 bases. The CDR3 numbers 14 residues from cysteine through phenylalanine. Left in the record is the CDR3 DNA by itself, 42 bases read in frame from the first base. For CDR1 and CDR2, the germline V gene (reference sequence) lists SGHNT and YYREEE. The immunoSEQ kit was used, according to the manufacturer's recommendations, to generate TCR beta libraries from genomic DNA. Library preparation used a first multiplex PCR with proprietary primers, then a second PCR adding unique barcodes, with bead cleanups after each round. A kit-provided positive control reaction and a negative control reaction were included in every sample batch. The final libraries were assessed on an Agilent 4200 TapeStation D1000 ScreenTape, pooled by volume, and quantified by qPCR. Sequencing was performed on an Illumina NextSeq500 using a MidOutput 150-cycle cartridge, with 156 Read1 cycles, 15 Index1 cycles, and the kit custom primers. The pooled library was loaded at approximately 0.95 pM with about 20% PhiX control spiked in. In the source study's methods: Vendor-processed data were analyzed in R, with a clonotype defined as all T cells sharing the same CDR3 nucleotide sequence. For clone abundance analyses, frequencies were normalized to the 10,000 most abundant clones in each sample. Before analysis, public T cell clones were removed, and these numbered fewer than six per sample on average. A difference in abundance of at least 32-fold between compartments was used to define tumor-enriched and baseline blood-enriched clonotypes. A beta-binomial differential abundance model was applied to find clonotypes that expanded or contracted between blood time points. Similarity between tumor and blood repertoires was quantified using the Baroni-Urbani and Buser coefficient, and groups were compared with two-tailed Wilcoxon tests in R. TCRdb took over this immuneACCESS table, retaining in-frame rearrangements with V and J assigned. Such tables are incomplete; in checked studies, under half of the missing clones stem from an unresolved V gene, and the remainder is unexplained. V and J calls plus clone size are reproduced from that table; the DNA served to infer D and trimming. The sample table lists 120,000 to 150,000 clones, roughly nine tenths of them with a count of one. Around 4.1% of the sample lies in the top ten.

This entry belongs to a study of radiation and T cells in renal cell carcinoma (dated by TCRdb to 2018 to 2020). Broadly, across the study: The samples were drawn from a clinical trial, where primary renal cell carcinomas were treated with 15 Gy of stereotactic body radiation therapy and then removed by nephrectomy 4 weeks afterward. A total of roughly 4 million unique CDR3 nucleotide sequences, encoding more than 2 million unique CDR3 amino acid sequences, were found across all 50 or so samples. A total of around 50 samples underwent TCR beta sequencing, made up of some 26 tumors and roughly 27 peripheral blood samples.

What the research found in general, with its limitations: Tracking of blood repertoire dynamics stopped at more than three weeks after treatment, with no follow-up past that point. No pretreatment tumor biopsies were available, so the baseline intratumoral presence of clonotypes could not be determined. In blood, the top tumor clonotypes increased from baseline to 2 weeks after radiation and then shrank by 4 weeks, which suggests a temporary expansion of tumor-resident clones. Because the trial had a single-armed design, the trial could not examine how radiation dose or scheduling affected the TCR repertoire.

Reading the label with the study, this specimen's time point is: baseline pretreatment blood. The sample's treatment or condition label is to be understood as: 15 Gy SBRT to primary tumor, nephrectomy 4 weeks later. To track tumor-enriched clonotypes, serial peripheral blood was sampled from radiation-treated patients at baseline and at 2 weeks and 4 weeks after SBRT. Renal cell carcinoma with clear cell pathology was present in all patients. The QIAamp DNA Blood Mini Kit (Qiagen) was used to prepare genomic DNA for TCR sequencing. The analyses included only samples that passed all quality control checks.

The specimen comprised blood, sampled from a patient whose treatment included radiotherapy and nephrectomy. The V and J genes are TRBV5-4 and TRBJ1-2; possibly the D gene is TRBD1, per 5 matching bases. This clonotype was obtained from a woman in her sixties or seventies with renal cell carcinoma. The encoded CDR3 is CASSPGGVNYGYTF. The sequence in DNA is TGTGCCAGCAGCCCGGGGGGGGTGAACTATGGCTACACCTTC.